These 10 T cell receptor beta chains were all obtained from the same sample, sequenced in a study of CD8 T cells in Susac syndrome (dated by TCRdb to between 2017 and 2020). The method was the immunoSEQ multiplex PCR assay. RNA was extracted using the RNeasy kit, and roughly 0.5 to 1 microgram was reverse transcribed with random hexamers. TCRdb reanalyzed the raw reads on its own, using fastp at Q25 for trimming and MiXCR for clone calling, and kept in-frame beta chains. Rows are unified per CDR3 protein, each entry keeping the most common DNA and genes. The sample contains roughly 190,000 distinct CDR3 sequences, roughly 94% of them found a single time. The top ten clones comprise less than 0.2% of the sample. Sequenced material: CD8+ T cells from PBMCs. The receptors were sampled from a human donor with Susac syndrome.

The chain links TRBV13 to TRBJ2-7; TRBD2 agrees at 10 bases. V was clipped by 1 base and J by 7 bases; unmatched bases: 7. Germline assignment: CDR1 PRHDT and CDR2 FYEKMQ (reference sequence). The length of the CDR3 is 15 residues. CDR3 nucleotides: TGTGCCAGCAGCTTAGAATCTAGCGGGAGCTGGGAGCAGTACTTC. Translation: CASSLESSGSWEQYF.

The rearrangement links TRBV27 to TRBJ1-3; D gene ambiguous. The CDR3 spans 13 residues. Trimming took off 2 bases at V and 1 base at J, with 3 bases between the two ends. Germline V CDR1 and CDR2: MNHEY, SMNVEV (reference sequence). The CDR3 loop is CASSLASGNTIYF. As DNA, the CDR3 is TGTGCCAGCAGTTTAGCTTCTGGAAACACCATATATTTT.

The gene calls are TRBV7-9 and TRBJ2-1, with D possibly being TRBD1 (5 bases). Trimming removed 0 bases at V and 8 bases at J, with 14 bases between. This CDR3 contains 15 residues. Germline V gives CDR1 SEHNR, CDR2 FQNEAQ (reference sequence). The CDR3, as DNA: TGTGCCAGCAGCTTAGCGTCAGGGTTTGGCCATGAGCAGTTCTTC. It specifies CASSLASGFGHEQFF.

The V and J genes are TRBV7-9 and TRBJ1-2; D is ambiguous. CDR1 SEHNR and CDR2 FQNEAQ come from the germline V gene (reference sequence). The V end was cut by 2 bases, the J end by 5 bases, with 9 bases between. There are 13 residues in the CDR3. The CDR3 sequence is CASSLLIRYGYTF. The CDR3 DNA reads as TGTGCCAGCAGCTTACTAATTCGGTATGGCTACACCTTC.

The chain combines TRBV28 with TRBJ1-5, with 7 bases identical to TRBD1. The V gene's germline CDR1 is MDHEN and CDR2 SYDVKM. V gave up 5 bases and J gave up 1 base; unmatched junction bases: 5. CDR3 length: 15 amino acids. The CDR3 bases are TGTGCCAGCAGTGCAAGGGACAGAAGCAATCAGCCCCAGCATTTT. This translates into CASSARDRSNQPQHF.

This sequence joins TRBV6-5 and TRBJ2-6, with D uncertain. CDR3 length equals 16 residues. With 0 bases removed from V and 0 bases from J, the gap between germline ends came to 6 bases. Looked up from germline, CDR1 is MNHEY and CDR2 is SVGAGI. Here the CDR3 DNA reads TGTGCCAGCAGTTACTCGCACCTCTCTGGGGCCAACGTCCTGACTTTC. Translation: CASSYSHLSGANVLTF.

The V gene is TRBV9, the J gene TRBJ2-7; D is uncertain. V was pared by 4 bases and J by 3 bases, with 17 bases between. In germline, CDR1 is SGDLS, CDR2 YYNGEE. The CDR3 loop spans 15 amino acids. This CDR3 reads CASSPTLGRVYEQYF. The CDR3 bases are TGTGCCAGCAGCCCCACACTCGGTAGAGTCTACGAGCAGTACTTC.

CDR3 bases: TGTGCCAGCAGCTTGAAACTAGCGGGTAACACCGGGGAGCTGTTTTTT. This codes for CASSLKLAGNTGELFF. The V and J genes are TRBV7-9 and TRBJ2-2; 9 bases agree with TRBD2. This CDR3 has 16 amino acids. The junction had 4 bases not matched to a gene; V was cut back by 3 bases and J by 2 bases. Germline V lookup: CDR1 SEHNR, CDR2 FQNEAQ (reference sequence).

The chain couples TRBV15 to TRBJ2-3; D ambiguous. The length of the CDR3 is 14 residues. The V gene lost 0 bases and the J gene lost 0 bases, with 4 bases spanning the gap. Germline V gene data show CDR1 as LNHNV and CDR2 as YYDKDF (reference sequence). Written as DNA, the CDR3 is TGTGCCACCAGCAGAGATCCCAGCACAGATACGCAGTATTTT. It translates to CATSRDPSTDTQYF.

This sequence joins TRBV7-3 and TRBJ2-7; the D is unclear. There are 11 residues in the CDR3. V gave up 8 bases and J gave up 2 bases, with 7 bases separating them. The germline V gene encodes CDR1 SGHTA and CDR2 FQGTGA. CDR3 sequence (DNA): TGTGCCAGCCCCCAAACCTACGAGCAGTACTTC. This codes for CASPQTYEQYF.